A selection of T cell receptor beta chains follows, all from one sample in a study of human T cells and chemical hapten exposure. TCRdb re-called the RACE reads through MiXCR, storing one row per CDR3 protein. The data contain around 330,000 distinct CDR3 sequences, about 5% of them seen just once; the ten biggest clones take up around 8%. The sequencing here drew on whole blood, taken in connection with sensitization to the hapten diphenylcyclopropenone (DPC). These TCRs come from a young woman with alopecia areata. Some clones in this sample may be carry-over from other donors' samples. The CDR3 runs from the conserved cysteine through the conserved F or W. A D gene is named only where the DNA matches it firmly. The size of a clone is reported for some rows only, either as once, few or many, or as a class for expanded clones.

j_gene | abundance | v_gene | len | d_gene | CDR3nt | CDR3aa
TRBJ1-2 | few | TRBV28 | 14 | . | TGTGCCAGCAGTCAGGGACTGGGAAACTATGGCTACACCTTC | CASSQGLGNYGYTF
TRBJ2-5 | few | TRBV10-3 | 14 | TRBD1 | TGTGCCATCAGTTGGGACAGGGGGCTGGGGACCCAGTACTTC | CAISWDRGLGTQYF
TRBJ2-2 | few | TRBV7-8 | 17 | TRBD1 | TGTGCCAGCAGCGCCGGGACAGGGGTTCCGAACACCGGGGAGCTGTTTTTT | CASSAGTGVPNTGELFF
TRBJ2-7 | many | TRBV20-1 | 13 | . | TGCAGTGCTAGAGCGGATTCAGGGTACGAGCAGTACTTC | CSARADSGYEQYF
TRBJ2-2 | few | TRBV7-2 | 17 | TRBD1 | TGTGCCAGCAGCCCAGGCCCGGGGACAGGGAACACCGGGGAGCTGTTTTTT | CASSPGPGTGNTGELFF
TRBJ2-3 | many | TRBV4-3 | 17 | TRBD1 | TGCGCCAGCAGCCAAGATCGGAACAGGGGTCGCACAGATACGCAGTATTTT | CASSQDRNRGRTDTQYF
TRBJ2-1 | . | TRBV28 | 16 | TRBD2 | TGTGCCAGCAGTGAGGCTAGCGGGGGGCCTTACAATGAGCAGTTCTTC | CASSEASGGPYNEQFF
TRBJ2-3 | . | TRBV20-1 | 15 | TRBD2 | TGCAGTGCTAGAGTAGGGACTAAACCCCCAGATACGCAGTATTTT | CSARVGTKPPDTQYF
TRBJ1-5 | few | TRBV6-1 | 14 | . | TGTGCCAGCAGTGACACCTCTCCGGGGCAGCCCCAGCATTTT | CASSDTSPGQPQHF
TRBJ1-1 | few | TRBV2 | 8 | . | TGTGCCAGCAGCCCAGCTTTCTTT | CASSPAFF
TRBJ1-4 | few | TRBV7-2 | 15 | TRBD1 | TGTGCCAGCAGCCCCCACAGGGGCTCTAATGAAAAACTGTTTTTT | CASSPHRGSNEKLFF
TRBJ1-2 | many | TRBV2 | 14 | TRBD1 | TGTGCCAGCAGTAAGGACAGGGGGGACTATGGCTACACCTTC | CASSKDRGDYGYTF
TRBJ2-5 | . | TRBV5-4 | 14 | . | TGTGCCAGCAGCTTGGTGTCGACTCAAGAGACCCAGTACTTC | CASSLVSTQETQYF
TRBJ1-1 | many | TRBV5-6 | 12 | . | TGTGCCAGCAGCTGGAGTGGGGCTGAAGCTTTCTTT | CASSWSGAEAFF
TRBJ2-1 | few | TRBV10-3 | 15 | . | TGTGCCATCAGGAGTTCGACGGAATCCTACAATGAGCAGTTCTTC | CAIRSSTESYNEQFF
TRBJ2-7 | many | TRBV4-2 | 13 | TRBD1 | TGTGCCAGCAGCCAAGGACAGGGCTGGGAGCAGTACTTC | CASSQGQGWEQYF
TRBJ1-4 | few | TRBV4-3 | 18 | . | TGCGCCAGCAGCCAAGGGGTAGGAGAAGGGGTTGTTAATGAAAAACTGTTTTTT | CASSQGVGEGVVNEKLFF
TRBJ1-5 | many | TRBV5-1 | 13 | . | TGCGCCAGCAGCTTTTCAGAGGGCGATCCCCAGCATTTT | CASSFSEGDPQHF
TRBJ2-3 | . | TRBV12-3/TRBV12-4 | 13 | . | TGTGCCAGCAGCCGACCCGACACAGATACGCAGTATTTT | CASSRPDTDTQYF
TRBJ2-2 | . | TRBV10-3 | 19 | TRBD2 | TGTGCCATCAGTGAGTCGTGGGAGCGGGGCTTTTCGAACACCGGGGAGCTGTTTTTT | CAISESWERGFSNTGELFF
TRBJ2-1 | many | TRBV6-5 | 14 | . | TGTGCCAGCAGGGGTATCGGGGGCCACAATGAGCAGTTCTTC | CASRGIGGHNEQFF
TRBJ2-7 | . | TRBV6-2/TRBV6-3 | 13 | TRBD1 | TGTGCCAGCAGTTACCACAGGGGTTACGAGCAGTACTTC | CASSYHRGYEQYF
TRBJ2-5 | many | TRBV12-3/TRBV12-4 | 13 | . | TGTGCCAGCAGGCCGGGAGCCCAAGAGACCCAGTACTTC | CASRPGAQETQYF
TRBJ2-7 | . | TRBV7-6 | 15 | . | TGTGCCAGCAGCACCCAGGTGGGGGGAACCTACGAGCAGTACTTC | CASSTQVGGTYEQYF
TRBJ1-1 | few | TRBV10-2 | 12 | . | TGCGCCAGCAGTGAGTCAGGGGTAGAAGCTTTCTTT | CASSESGVEAFF
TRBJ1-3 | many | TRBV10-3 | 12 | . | TGTGCCATCAAAGACTCTGGAAACACCATATATTTT | CAIKDSGNTIYF
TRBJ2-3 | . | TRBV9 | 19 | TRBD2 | TGTGCCAGCAGCGTAGGAGGAGGCCTCCTAGCGGGGGGCACAGATACGCAGTATTTT | CASSVGGGLLAGGTDTQYF
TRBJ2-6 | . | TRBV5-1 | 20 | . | TGCGCCAGCAGCTTACAGCTGGGCAGGACAACCCTCTCTGGGGCCAACGTCCTGACTTTC | CASSLQLGRTTLSGANVLTF
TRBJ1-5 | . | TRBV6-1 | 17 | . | TGTGCCAGCAGTGAAGCGGTGGGGCAGGGTGGCAATCAGCCCCAGCATTTT | CASSEAVGQGGNQPQHF
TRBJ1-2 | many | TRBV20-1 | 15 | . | TGCAGTGCTAGAGATCCGAGAGGGACCAGCTATGGCTACACCTTC | CSARDPRGTSYGYTF
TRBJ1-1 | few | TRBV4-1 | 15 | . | TGCGCCAGCAGCCAAGCTCGGGGTCGAGGGACTGAAGCTTTCTTT | CASSQARGRGTEAFF
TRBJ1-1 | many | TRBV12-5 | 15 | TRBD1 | TGTGCTAGTGGTTTCGGACAGGGGATGAACACTGAAGCTTTCTTT | CASGFGQGMNTEAFF
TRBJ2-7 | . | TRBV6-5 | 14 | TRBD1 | TGTGCCAGCAGTTACGGGACAGGGGCCTACGAGCAGTACTTC | CASSYGTGAYEQYF
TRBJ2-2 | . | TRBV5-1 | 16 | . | TGCGCCAGCAGCTTGTACGGGGGTTATAACACCGGGGAGCTGTTTTTT | CASSLYGGYNTGELFF